The rows below give T cell receptor beta chains drawn from one sample of a study of CD8+ T cells in alopecia areata. Assay used: immunoSEQ multiplex PCR; TCRdb lists only in-frame clones, some missing. Of roughly 250,000 clones listed, roughly two thirds were seen once; the top ten hold approximately 1.2%. The starting material was CD4+ T cells sorted from blood, obtained at week 0. The receptors were gathered from a human donor with alopecia areata. The CDR3 runs from the conserved cysteine through the conserved F or W. The D gene is left open where the match is weak. Clone size is not always given. Where it is, it says once, few, many or a class for expanded clones.

v_call	clone_size	j_call	d_call	cdr3_aa	cdr3_nt
TRBV27	NA	TRBJ2-3	NA	CASSIQVMADTQYF	TGTGCCAGCAGTATCCAGGTCATGGCAGATACGCAGTATTTT
TRBV14	NA	TRBJ2-7	NA	CASSQGPWDEQYF	TGTGCCAGCAGCCAAGGCCCTTGGGACGAGCAGTACTTC
TRBV30	NA	TRBJ2-5	TRBD2	CASSSKRDPGPGTQYF	TGTGCCAGCAGCTCAAAGCGGGACCCCGGGCCTGGGACCCAGTACTTC
TRBV5-1	NA	TRBJ2-7	TRBD1	CASGTGGPAYEQYF	TGCGCCAGCGGGACAGGCGGACCCGCCTACGAGCAGTACTTC
TRBV25-1	NA	TRBJ2-2	TRBD1	CASSRRQGYTGELFF	TGTGCCAGCAGCCGCAGACAGGGGTACACCGGGGAGCTGTTTTTT
TRBV29-1	few	TRBJ2-5	TRBD2	CSVGTSGERRETQYF	TGCAGCGTGGGAACTAGCGGGGAAAGGCGAGAGACCCAGTACTTC
TRBV18	NA	TRBJ2-1	TRBD2	CASSPTAGSYNEQFF	TGTGCCAGCTCACCCACAGCGGGGAGCTACAATGAGCAGTTCTTC
TRBV6-5	NA	TRBJ2-4	NA	CAARPSSRGNIQYF	TGTGCCGCTCGACCTTCGTCACGGGGAAACATTCAGTACTTC
TRBV29-1	NA	TRBJ2-3	TRBD1	CSVQGASDTQYF	TGCAGCGTCCAGGGGGCCTCAGATACGCAGTATTTT
TRBV4-3	NA	TRBJ1-1	NA	CASSQLSMGTEAFF	TGCGCCAGCAGCCAACTTTCGATGGGAACTGAAGCTTTCTTT
TRBV4-1	NA	TRBJ1-5	NA	CASSSTGSNQPQHF	TGCGCCAGCAGCTCGACCGGGTCAAATCAGCCCCAGCATTTT
TRBV29-1	NA	TRBJ1-4	NA	CSVAARGNEKLFF	TGCAGCGTTGCGGCCAGGGGCAATGAAAAACTGTTTTTT
TRBV9	NA	TRBJ2-2	NA	CASSVGNTGELFF	TGTGCCAGCAGCGTTGGTAATACCGGGGAGCTGTTTTTT
TRBV2	NA	TRBJ2-3	NA	CASSRLLADTQYF	TGTGCCAGCAGCCGACTTTTGGCAGATACGCAGTATTTT
TRBV29-1	NA	TRBJ1-3	TRBD1	CSAAQGASGNTIYF	TGCAGCGCCGCACAGGGGGCGTCTGGAAACACCATATATTTT
TRBV29-1	few	TRBJ2-1	TRBD1	CSVDGQGRNEQFF	TGCAGCGTTGATGGACAGGGCCGCAATGAGCAGTTCTTC
TRBV2	NA	TRBJ1-1	NA	CASSGQVNTEAFF	TGTGCCAGCAGTGGCCAGGTGAACACTGAAGCTTTCTTT
TRBV27	NA	TRBJ2-7	NA	CASSLVAASYEQYF	TGTGCCAGCAGTTTAGTGGCAGCCTCCTACGAGCAGTACTTC
TRBV5-1	NA	TRBJ1-1	NA	CASSFAGMNTEAFF	TGCGCCAGCAGCTTCGCAGGCATGAACACTGAAGCTTTCTTT
TRBV30	once	TRBJ2-6	NA	CAWSPFSGANVLTF	TGTGCCTGGAGTCCTTTCTCTGGGGCCAACGTCCTGACTTTC
TRBV30	NA	TRBJ1-6	NA	CAWSSTDGTPLHF	TGTGCCTGGAGTTCCACGGACGGGACACCCCTCCACTTT
TRBV29-1	NA	TRBJ2-5	NA	CSVEATFQETQYF	TGCAGCGTTGAAGCTACGTTCCAAGAGACCCAGTACTTC
TRBV6-5	NA	TRBJ2-1	NA	CASSYLGSGYNEQFF	TGTGCCAGCAGTTACCTGGGTTCGGGATACAATGAGCAGTTCTTC
TRBV7-2	NA	TRBJ2-1	NA	CASSHPGGFRLYNEQFF	TGTGCCAGCAGCCACCCGGGGGGCTTCCGTTTATACAATGAGCAGTTCTTC
TRBV9	NA	TRBJ1-1	NA	CASSVVGSNTEAFF	TGTGCCAGCAGCGTAGTTGGGTCGAACACTGAAGCTTTCTTT
TRBV19	NA	TRBJ1-2	NA	CASKPQGGVVPSYGYTF	TGTGCCAGTAAGCCTCAGGGTGGAGTCGTCCCCTCCTATGGCTACACCTTC
TRBV4-1	NA	TRBJ2-7	TRBD2	CASSQGTSGYEQYF	TGCGCCAGCAGCCAGGGGACTAGCGGGTACGAGCAGTACTTC
TRBV30	NA	TRBJ1-5	NA	CAWATGNQPQHF	TGTGCCTGGGCCACAGGGAATCAGCCCCAGCATTTT
TRBV2	NA	TRBJ2-6	NA	CASSEIVGAGANVLTF	TGTGCCAGCAGTGAAATTGTGGGTGCTGGGGCCAACGTCCTGACTTTC
TRBV29-1	NA	TRBJ2-5	NA	CSVEQGGETQYF	TGCAGCGTTGAACAGGGTGGAGAGACCCAGTACTTC
TRBV30	few	TRBJ2-2	NA	CAWSGKRNTGELFF	TGTGCCTGGAGTGGAAAGAGGAACACCGGGGAGCTGTTTTTT
TRBV6-5	NA	TRBJ2-5	NA	CASSYDPERETQYF	TGTGCCAGCAGTTACGATCCCGAGAGAGAGACCCAGTACTTC
TRBV29-1	once	TRBJ1-2	NA	CSVEGKANYGYTF	TGCAGCGTTGAAGGCAAAGCTAACTATGGCTACACCTTC
TRBV29-1	NA	TRBJ2-7	NA	CSVKGGYEQYF	TGCAGCGTTAAAGGGGGCTACGAGCAGTACTTC
TRBV5-6	NA	TRBJ1-1	NA	CASRFDRLNTEAFF	TGTGCCAGCAGATTCGACAGATTGAACACTGAAGCTTTCTTT
TRBV29-1	NA	TRBJ1-1	NA	CSVAGWENTEAFF	TGCAGCGTTGCCGGGTGGGAGAACACTGAAGCTTTCTTT
TRBV9	NA	TRBJ2-5	TRBD2	CASSASGGQETQYF	TGTGCCAGCAGCGCTAGCGGGGGCCAAGAGACCCAGTACTTC
TRBV7-9	NA	TRBJ2-1	NA	CASSLGASREQFF	TGTGCCAGCAGCTTGGGGGCCTCCAGGGAGCAGTTCTTC
TRBV19	NA	TRBJ1-5	NA	CASSVRGQPQHF	TGTGCCAGTAGTGTCAGGGGTCAGCCCCAGCATTTT
TRBV30	NA	TRBJ2-5	NA	CAWRREETQYF	TGTGCCTGGAGGAGGGAAGAGACCCAGTACTTC
TRBV7-2	NA	TRBJ2-6	NA	CASSPRTPGANVLTF	TGTGCCAGCAGCCCTAGGACCCCTGGGGCCAACGTCCTGACTTTC
TRBV30	few	TRBJ2-7	NA	CAWSVFGGSYEQYF	TGTGCCTGGAGTGTATTCGGGGGCTCCTACGAGCAGTACTTC
TRBV6-5	NA	TRBJ2-2	TRBD1	CASSRTGKGELFF	TGTGCCAGCAGCAGGACAGGGAAGGGGGAGCTGTTTTTT
TRBV30	NA	TRBJ1-4	NA	CAWSVLGAGLNEKLFF	TGTGCCTGGAGTGTACTAGGGGCAGGGCTTAATGAAAAACTGTTTTTT
TRBV10-3	few	TRBJ2-5	NA	CAIRVQETQYF	TGTGCGATCAGGGTACAAGAGACCCAGTACTTC
TRBV7-7	few	TRBJ2-5	NA	CASSLAVGQLQETQYF	TGTGCTAGCAGCTTAGCGGTGGGACAGCTCCAAGAGACCCAGTACTTC
TRBV7-9	NA	TRBJ2-2	NA	CASSLGGSNTGELFF	TGTGCCAGCAGCTTAGGCGGGTCGAACACCGGGGAGCTGTTTTTT
TRBV6-1	few	TRBJ2-3	NA	CASSRDLTSTDTQYF	TGTGCCAGCAGTCGGGACTTAACTAGCACAGATACGCAGTATTTT
TRBV7-3	few	TRBJ1-1	NA	CASSPRGNTEAFF	TGTGCCAGCAGCCCTCGTGGGAACACTGAAGCTTTCTTT
TRBV10-2	few	TRBJ1-5	NA	CASSVMKGQVSNQPQHF	TGCGCCAGCAGTGTAATGAAAGGCCAGGTCAGCAATCAGCCCCAGCATTTT
TRBV30	few	TRBJ2-1	TRBD2	CAWDIAGAYNEQFF	TGTGCCTGGGATATAGCGGGGGCCTACAATGAGCAGTTCTTC
TRBV19	NA	TRBJ1-2	NA	CASSPGNYGYTF	TGTGCCAGTAGTCCAGGGAACTATGGCTACACCTTC